The clone carrying this TCR beta chain has only one observation. Its cognate antigen is unknown. V was shortened by 8 bases and J by 5 bases, with 6 bases between the two germline ends. Germline V gives CDR1 SQVTM, CDR2 ANQGSEA. The CDR3 loop spans 9 amino acids. This sample is drawn from a study of CD8 T cells in Susac syndrome. Blood CD8+ and CD4+ T cells underwent high-throughput TCR beta sequencing. CD8+ and CD4+ T cells were negatively isolated; TEMRA cells were FACS-enriched. Notes on the study in general: By the study's own acknowledgment, its TCR sequencing and HLA analysis included relatively few individuals.

Random hexamers were used to reverse transcribe roughly 0.5 to 1 ug of RNA. Multiplex immunoSEQ PCR targeted 54 Vbeta and 13 Jbeta TCR beta segments. Via MiXCR, TCRdb re-called the immunoSEQ multiplex PCR reads, giving one row per CDR3 protein. The sample gives approximately 220,000 distinct CDR3 sequences, 90% to 95% of which show up once; about 0.12% is in the top ten. This sequence originates from a human donor with multiple sclerosis. The specimen was CD8+ T cells from PBMCs. The rearrangement joins TRBV29-1 to TRBJ1-2, with D unclear. The CDR3 protein is CSPRYGYTF. The CDR3 coding sequence is TGCAGCCCACGGTATGGCTACACCTTC.